Listed below are T cell receptor beta chains from one sample, sequenced in a study of T cell changes during pregnancy in multiple sclerosis. The protocol was immunoSEQ multiplex PCR, while the TCRdb copy is restricted to in-frame clones and leaves out a portion. The sample yields 30,000 to 45,000 clones, 75% to 95% seen once. Sequenced here: CD4+ T cells from peripheral blood mononuclear cells, sampled in the third trimester of pregnancy. The receptor source for this set is a female donor with multiple sclerosis, enrolled in a pregnancy study. Each CDR3 is given with its conserved first and last residue. Fields, in order: clone size, V gene, J gene, D gene, CDR3 DNA, CDR3 protein. D genes are given only for firm matches. Size is stated for part of the rows, as once, few or many counts, or as a class when the clone is expanded.

NA	TRBV19	TRBJ2-2	NA	TGTGCCAGTAGTCCGAGGGTAGGGCGGGAGAACACCGGGGAGCTGTTTTTT	CASSPRVGRENTGELFF
NA	TRBV28	TRBJ2-2	TRBD2	TGTGCCAGCAACCCCCGGCGGGGGTTAGCCGGGGAGCTGTTTTTT	CASNPRRGLAGELFF
NA	TRBV4-3	TRBJ2-1	NA	TGCGCCAGCAGCCAAGATAGTAGCTCCTACAATGAGCAGTTCTTC	CASSQDSSSYNEQFF
NA	TRBV5-1	TRBJ1-1	NA	TGCGCCAGCAGCTTGGCCAGGTCCATGAACACTGAAGCTTTCTTT	CASSLARSMNTEAFF
once	TRBV7-9	TRBJ2-2	NA	TGTGCCAGCAGACAGGGACAAATGAACACCGGGGAGCTGTTTTTT	CASRQGQMNTGELFF
NA	TRBV27	TRBJ1-4	NA	TGTGCCAGCAGTTTATCACAACAGGGAACAACTAATGAAAAACTGTTTTTT	CASSLSQQGTTNEKLFF
NA	TRBV19	TRBJ1-1	NA	TGTGCCAGTAGTTATCGAGGGAACACTGAAGCTTTCTTT	CASSYRGNTEAFF
once	TRBV27	TRBJ2-2	NA	TGTGCCAGCAGTTTTTTTGCAGGGAACACCGGGGAGCTGTTTTTT	CASSFFAGNTGELFF
few	TRBV11-2	TRBJ2-1	NA	TGTGCCAGCAGCCCCCCACTGGGGAGCTCCTACAATGAGCAGTTCTTC	CASSPPLGSSYNEQFF
NA	TRBV7-9	TRBJ2-2	TRBD2	TGTGCCAGCAGCTTAGGACTAGCGGGACGGACCGGGGAGCTGTTTTTT	CASSLGLAGRTGELFF
NA	TRBV2	TRBJ2-7	TRBD1	TGTGCCAGCAGGCAGGACAGGGGGCCTTTGGAGCAGTACTTC	CASRQDRGPLEQYF
NA	TRBV6-5	TRBJ2-3	TRBD2	TGTGCCAGCAGCCCGACTAGCGTAGGCACAGATACGCAGTATTTT	CASSPTSVGTDTQYF
NA	TRBV2	TRBJ2-3	NA	TGTGCCAGCAGTGAACGGGGGGCCAGGGAAGATACGCAGTATTTT	CASSERGAREDTQYF
NA	TRBV11-2	TRBJ2-1	TRBD2	TGTGCCAGCAGCTTAGCTAGTCTAGCGGTCTCCTACAATGAGCAGTTCTTC	CASSLASLAVSYNEQFF
NA	TRBV11-2	TRBJ2-1	NA	TGTGCCAGCAGCCGAAGCGGTAGCTCCTACAATGAGCAGTTCTTC	CASSRSGSSYNEQFF
NA	TRBV28	TRBJ1-5	NA	TGTGCCAGCGGCTCCGGGGGAGAGGATCAGAGCAATCAGCCCCAGCATTTT	CASGSGGEDQSNQPQHF
NA	TRBV6-5	TRBJ2-7	NA	TGTGCCAGCAGTTCTTCCCAAACAGGATTTTACGAGCAGTACTTC	CASSSSQTGFYEQYF
NA	TRBV4-1	TRBJ2-1	NA	TGCGCCAGCAGCCAAGAGCCGGGGAGAAGCTCCTACAATGAGCAGTTCTTC	CASSQEPGRSSYNEQFF
NA	TRBV5-1	TRBJ2-2	TRBD1	TGCGCCAGCAGCCCGTCGGGACAGGTTGTCACCGGGGAGCTGTTTTTT	CASSPSGQVVTGELFF
NA	TRBV4-1	TRBJ2-1	NA	TGCGCCAGCAGCCAGCAGTCACGTGAGCAGTTCTTC	CASSQQSREQFF
once	TRBV11-2	TRBJ2-7	NA	TGTGCCAGCAGCTTCACTAGTCCCGGCGAGCAGTACTTC	CASSFTSPGEQYF
NA	TRBV6-4	TRBJ2-3	NA	TGTGCCAGCAGTGACGGGGCTAGCACAGATACGCAGTATTTT	CASSDGASTDTQYF
NA	TRBV30	TRBJ1-2	TRBD1	TGTGCCTGGAGTCAGGGGGCGGGAGGCTACACCTTC	CAWSQGAGGYTF
NA	TRBV5-5	TRBJ1-5	TRBD1	TGTGCCAGCAGCTCACAGGGGTACAATCAGCCCCAGCATTTT	CASSSQGYNQPQHF
NA	TRBV21-1	TRBJ2-5	NA	TGTGCCAGCAGCAAAGGTCTTGAAGGCAGGCAAGAGACCCAGTACTTC	CASSKGLEGRQETQYF
NA	TRBV30	TRBJ2-7	TRBD2	TGTGCCTGGAGGAGGGTAGCGGGAGGATCCTACGAGCAGTACTTC	CAWRRVAGGSYEQYF
NA	TRBV6-5	TRBJ2-5	TRBD2	TGTGCCAGCAGTAGAAGGGGAGGGTTGGAGGAGACCCAGTACTTC	CASSRRGGLEETQYF
NA	TRBV29-1	TRBJ1-4	NA	TGCAGCGCCGCAAGGGGGACAACTAATGAAAAACTGTTTTTT	CSAARGTTNEKLFF
once	TRBV6-5	TRBJ2-7	NA	TGTGCCAGCAGCGGTACCGGGACAAACTCCTACGAGCAGTACTTC	CASSGTGTNSYEQYF
NA	TRBV7-9	TRBJ2-7	NA	TGTGCCAGCAGCTTAGATCGGGGGGCTGGAAACGAGCAGTACTTC	CASSLDRGAGNEQYF
NA	TRBV2	TRBJ1-1	TRBD1	TGTGCCACCGGCTTAGTTGGGACAGGTTCGACTGAAGCTTTCTTT	CATGLVGTGSTEAFF
NA	TRBV29-1	TRBJ2-7	TRBD1	TGCAGCGTTGAGGACACGGACAGGGTAGGATACGAGCAGTACTTC	CSVEDTDRVGYEQYF
NA	TRBV18	TRBJ1-3	NA	TGTGCCAGCTCACCACTGGGCGACGGCAGGGATGGAAACACCATATATTTT	CASSPLGDGRDGNTIYF
NA	TRBV5-1	TRBJ2-1	TRBD1	TGCGCCAGCAGCCCGCAACAGGGGTTATCCTACAATGAGCAGTTCTTC	CASSPQQGLSYNEQFF
NA	TRBV6-5	TRBJ1-2	TRBD1	TGTGCCAGCACCCCGACAGGGGACTATGGCTACACCTTC	CASTPTGDYGYTF
NA	TRBV27	TRBJ1-2	NA	TGTGCCAGCAGTTTAAGGCGACAGAACTATGGCTACACCTTC	CASSLRRQNYGYTF
NA	TRBV5-1	TRBJ2-5	NA	TGCGCCAGCAGCTCAGGGAAAGGGCGGGAGACCCAGTACTTC	CASSSGKGRETQYF